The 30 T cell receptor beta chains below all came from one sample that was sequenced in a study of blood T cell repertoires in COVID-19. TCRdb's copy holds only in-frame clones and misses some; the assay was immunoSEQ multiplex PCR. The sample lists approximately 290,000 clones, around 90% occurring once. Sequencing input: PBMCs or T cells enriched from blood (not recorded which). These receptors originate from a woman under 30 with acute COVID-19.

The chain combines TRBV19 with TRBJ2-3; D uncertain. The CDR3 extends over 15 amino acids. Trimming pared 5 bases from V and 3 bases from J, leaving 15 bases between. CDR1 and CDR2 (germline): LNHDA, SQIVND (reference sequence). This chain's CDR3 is CASSRIGLETDTQYF. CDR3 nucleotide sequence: TGTGCCAGTAGTCGTATTGGCCTAGAGACAGATACGCAGTATTTT.

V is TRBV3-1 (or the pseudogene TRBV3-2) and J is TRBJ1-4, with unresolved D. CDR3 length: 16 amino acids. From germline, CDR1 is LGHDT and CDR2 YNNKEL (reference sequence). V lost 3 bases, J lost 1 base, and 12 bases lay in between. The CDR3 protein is CASSHSWTVTNEKLFF. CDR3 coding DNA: TGTGCCAGCAGCCACTCTTGGACTGTAACTAATGAAAAACTGTTTTTT.

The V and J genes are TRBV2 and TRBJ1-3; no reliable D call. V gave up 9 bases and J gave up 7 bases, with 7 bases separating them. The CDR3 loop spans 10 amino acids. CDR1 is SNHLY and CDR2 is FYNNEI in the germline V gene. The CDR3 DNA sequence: TGTGCCAGTAGCCGGAACACCATATATTTT. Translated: CASSRNTIYF.

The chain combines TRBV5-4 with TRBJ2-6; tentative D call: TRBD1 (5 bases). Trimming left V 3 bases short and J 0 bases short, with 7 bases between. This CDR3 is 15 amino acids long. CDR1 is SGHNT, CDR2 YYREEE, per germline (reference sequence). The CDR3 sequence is CASSSDSSGANVLTF. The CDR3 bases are TGTGCCAGCAGCTCTGACAGCTCTGGGGCCAACGTCCTGACTTTC.

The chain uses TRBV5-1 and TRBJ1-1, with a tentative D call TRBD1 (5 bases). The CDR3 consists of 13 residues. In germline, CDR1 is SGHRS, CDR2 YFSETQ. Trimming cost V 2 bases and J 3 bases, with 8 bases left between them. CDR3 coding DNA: TGCGCCAGCAGCTTTGGCAGGGACACTGAAGCTTTCTTT. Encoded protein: CASSFGRDTEAFF. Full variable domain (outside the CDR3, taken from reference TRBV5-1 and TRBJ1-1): KAGVTQTPRYLIKTRGQQVTLSCSPISGHRSVSWYQQTPGQGLQFLFEYFSETQRNKGNFPGRFSGRQFSNSRSEMNVSTLELGDSALYLCASSFGRDTEAFFGQGTRLTVV.

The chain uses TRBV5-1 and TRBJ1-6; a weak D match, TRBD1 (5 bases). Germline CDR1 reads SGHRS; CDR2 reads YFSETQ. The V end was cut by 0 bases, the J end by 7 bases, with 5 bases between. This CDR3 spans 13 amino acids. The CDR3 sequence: CASSLGQNSPLHF. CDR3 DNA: TGCGCCAGCAGCTTGGGACAGAATTCACCCCTCCACTTT.

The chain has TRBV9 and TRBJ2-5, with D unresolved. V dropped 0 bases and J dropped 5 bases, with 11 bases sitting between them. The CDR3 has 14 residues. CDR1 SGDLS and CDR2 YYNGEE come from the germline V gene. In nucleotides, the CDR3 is TGTGCCAGCAGCGTAGCCCCCCTAGTGGAGACCCAGTACTTC. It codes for CASSVAPLVETQYF. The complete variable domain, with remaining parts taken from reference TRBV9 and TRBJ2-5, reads DSGVTQTPKHLITATGQRVTLRCSPRSGDLSVYWYQQSLDQGLQFLIQYYNGEERAKGNILERFSAQQFPDLHSELNLSSLELGDSALYFCASSVAPLVETQYFGPGTRLLVL.

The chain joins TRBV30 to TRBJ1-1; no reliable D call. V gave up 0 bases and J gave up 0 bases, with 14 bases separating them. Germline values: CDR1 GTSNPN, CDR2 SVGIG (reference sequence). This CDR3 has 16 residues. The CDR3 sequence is CAWSVFLVRVNTEAFF. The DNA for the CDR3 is TGTGCCTGGAGTGTATTCCTAGTTAGAGTGAACACTGAAGCTTTCTTT.

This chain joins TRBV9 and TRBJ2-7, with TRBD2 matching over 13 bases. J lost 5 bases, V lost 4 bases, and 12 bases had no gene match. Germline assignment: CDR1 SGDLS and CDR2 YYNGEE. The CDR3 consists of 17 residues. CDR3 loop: CASSPRTSGRVGNEQYF. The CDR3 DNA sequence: TGTGCCAGCAGCCCACGGACTAGCGGGAGAGTTGGGAACGAGCAGTACTTC.

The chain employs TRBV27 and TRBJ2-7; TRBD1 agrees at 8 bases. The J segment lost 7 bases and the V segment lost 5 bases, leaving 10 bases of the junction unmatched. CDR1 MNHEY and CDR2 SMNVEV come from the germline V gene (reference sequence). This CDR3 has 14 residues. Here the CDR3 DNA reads TGTGCCAGCAGTCGAATTGGACAGGGTAAAGAGCAGTACTTC. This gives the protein CASSRIGQGKEQYF.

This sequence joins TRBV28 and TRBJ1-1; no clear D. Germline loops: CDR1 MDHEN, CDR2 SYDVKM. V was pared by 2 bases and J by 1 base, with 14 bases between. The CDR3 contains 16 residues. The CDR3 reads CASSLRVRLTNTEAFF. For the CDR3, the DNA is TGTGCCAGCAGTTTACGTGTGAGACTAACGAACACTGAAGCTTTCTTT.

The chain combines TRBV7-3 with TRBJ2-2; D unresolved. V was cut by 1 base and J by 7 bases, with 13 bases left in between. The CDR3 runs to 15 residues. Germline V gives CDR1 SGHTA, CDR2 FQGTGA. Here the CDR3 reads CASSLMPRFGGELFF. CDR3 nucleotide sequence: TGTGCCAGCAGCTTAATGCCCCGCTTCGGCGGGGAGCTGTTTTTT.

CDR3 residues: CASSVVSGSMSYNEQFF. CDR3 in DNA: TGTGCCAGCAGCGTAGTAAGCGGGAGTATGTCCTACAATGAGCAGTTCTTC. V is TRBV9 and J is TRBJ2-1; 8 positions agree with TRBD2. V was pared by 0 bases and J by 1 base, with 6 bases of the junction left unmatched. The CDR3 runs 17 residues. CDR1 SGDLS and CDR2 YYNGEE come from the germline V gene.

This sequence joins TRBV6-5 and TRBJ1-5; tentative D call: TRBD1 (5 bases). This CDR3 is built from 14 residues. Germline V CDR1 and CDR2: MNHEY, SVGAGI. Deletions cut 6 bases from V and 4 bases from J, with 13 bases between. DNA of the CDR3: TGTGCCAGCAGCCTGACAGCCATTAATCAGCCCCAGCATTTT. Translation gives CASSLTAINQPQHF.

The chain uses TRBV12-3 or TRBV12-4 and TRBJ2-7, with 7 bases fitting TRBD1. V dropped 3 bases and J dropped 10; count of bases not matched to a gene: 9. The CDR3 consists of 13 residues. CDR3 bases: TGTGCCAGCAGTTTCGGGGACAGAAACAGACAGTACTTC. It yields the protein CASSFGDRNRQYF.

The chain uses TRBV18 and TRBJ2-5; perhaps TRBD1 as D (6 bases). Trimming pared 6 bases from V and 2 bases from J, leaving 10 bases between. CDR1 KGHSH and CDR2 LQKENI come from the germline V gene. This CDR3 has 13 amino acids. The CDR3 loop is CASSAGTQETQYF. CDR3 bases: TGTGCCAGCTCGGCCGGGACACAAGAGACCCAGTACTTC.

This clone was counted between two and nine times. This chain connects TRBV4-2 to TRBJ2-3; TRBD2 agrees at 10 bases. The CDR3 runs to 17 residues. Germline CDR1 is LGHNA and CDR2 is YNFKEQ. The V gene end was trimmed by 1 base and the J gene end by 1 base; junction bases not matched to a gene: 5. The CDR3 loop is CASSQVRGTSGTDTQYF. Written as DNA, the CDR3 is TGTGCCAGCAGCCAAGTCAGGGGGACTAGCGGCACAGATACGCAGTATTTT.

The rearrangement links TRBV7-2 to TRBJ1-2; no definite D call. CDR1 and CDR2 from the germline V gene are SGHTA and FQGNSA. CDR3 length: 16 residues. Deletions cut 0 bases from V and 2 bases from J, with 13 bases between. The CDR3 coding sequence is TGTGCCAGCAGCTTAGCGTTTCACAGACTAAACTATGGCTACACCTTC. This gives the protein CASSLAFHRLNYGYTF.

CDR3 nucleotide sequence: TGCAGCCTGAGCAGGCGTCACACTGAAGCTTTCTTT. It is translated as CSLSRRHTEAFF. V is TRBV29-1 and J is TRBJ1-1; D uncertain. V lost 8 bases and J 3 bases, leaving 13 bases between the germline ends. This CDR3 has 12 amino acids. In germline, CDR1 is SQVTM, CDR2 ANQGSEA. The variable domain in full, completed from reference TRBV29-1 and TRBJ1-1, reads SAVISQKPSRDICQRGTSLTIQCQVDSQVTMMFWYRQQPGQSLTLIATANQGSEATYESGFVIDKFPISRPNLTFSTLTVSNMSPEDSSIYLCSLSRRHTEAFFGQGTRLTVV.

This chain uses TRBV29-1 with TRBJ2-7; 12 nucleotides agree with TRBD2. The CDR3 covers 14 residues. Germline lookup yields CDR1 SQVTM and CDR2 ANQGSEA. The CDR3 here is CSAHGLAGTGEQYF. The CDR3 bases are TGCAGTGCCCACGGACTAGCGGGAACGGGTGAGCAGTACTTC.

The CDR3 sequence: CASSQVPSAYEQYF. The CDR3 nucleotides read TGTGCCAGCAGCCAAGTGCCCAGCGCGTACGAGCAGTACTTC. The J gene is TRBJ2-7, the V gene TRBV14; D uncertain. This CDR3 is 14 amino acids long. Germline CDR1 is SGHDN and CDR2 is FVKESK. Trimming pared 1 base from V and 4 bases from J, leaving 11 bases between.

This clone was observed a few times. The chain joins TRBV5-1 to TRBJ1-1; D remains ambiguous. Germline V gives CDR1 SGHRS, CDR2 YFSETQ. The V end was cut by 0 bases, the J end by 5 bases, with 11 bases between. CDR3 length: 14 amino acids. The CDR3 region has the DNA TGCGCCAGCAGCTTGGCGGGGTTGTGGACTGAAGCTTTCTTT. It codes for CASSLAGLWTEAFF.

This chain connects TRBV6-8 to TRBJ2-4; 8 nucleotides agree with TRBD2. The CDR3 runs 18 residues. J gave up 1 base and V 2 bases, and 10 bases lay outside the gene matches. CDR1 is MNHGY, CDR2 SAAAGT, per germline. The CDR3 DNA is TGTGCCAGCAGTTACCCCCCCGGGAGGGGATTGGCCAAAAACATTCAGTACTTC. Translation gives CASSYPPGRGLAKNIQYF.

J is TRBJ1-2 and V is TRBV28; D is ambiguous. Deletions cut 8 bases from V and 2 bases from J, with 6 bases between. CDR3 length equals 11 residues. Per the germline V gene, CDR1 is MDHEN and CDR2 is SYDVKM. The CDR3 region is CASRRNYGYTF. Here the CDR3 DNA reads TGTGCCAGCCGGAGAAACTATGGCTACACCTTC.

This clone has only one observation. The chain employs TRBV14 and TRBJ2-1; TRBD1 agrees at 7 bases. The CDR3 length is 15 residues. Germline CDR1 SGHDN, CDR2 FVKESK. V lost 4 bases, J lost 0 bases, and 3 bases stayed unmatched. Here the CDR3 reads CASSRQGSSYNEQFF. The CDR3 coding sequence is TGTGCCAGCAGCCGACAGGGCAGCTCCTACAATGAGCAGTTCTTC.

CDR3 DNA sequence: TGTGCCAGCAGTTTAACCGGACTTTACACCGGGGAGCTGTTTTTT. Its protein is CASSLTGLYTGELFF. The V call is TRBV27, the J call TRBJ2-2; a possible D gene is TRBD2 (5 bases). Germline lookup yields CDR1 MNHEY and CDR2 SMNVEV (reference sequence). Trimming took off 2 bases at V and 3 bases at J, with 10 bases between the two ends. The CDR3 runs to 15 residues.

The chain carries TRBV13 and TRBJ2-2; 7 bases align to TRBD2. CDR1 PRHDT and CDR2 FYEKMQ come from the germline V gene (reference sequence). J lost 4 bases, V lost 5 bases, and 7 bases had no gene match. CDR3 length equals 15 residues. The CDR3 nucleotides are TGTGCCAGCAGCAGCCCCGGGACTATCACCGGGGAGCTGTTTTTT. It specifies CASSSPGTITGELFF.

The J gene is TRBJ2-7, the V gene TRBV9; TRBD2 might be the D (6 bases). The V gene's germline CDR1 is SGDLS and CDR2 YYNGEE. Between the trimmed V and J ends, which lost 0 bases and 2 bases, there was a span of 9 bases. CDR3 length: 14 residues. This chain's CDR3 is CASSVEEGPYEQYF. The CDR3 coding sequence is TGTGCCAGCAGCGTAGAGGAGGGGCCCTACGAGCAGTACTTC.

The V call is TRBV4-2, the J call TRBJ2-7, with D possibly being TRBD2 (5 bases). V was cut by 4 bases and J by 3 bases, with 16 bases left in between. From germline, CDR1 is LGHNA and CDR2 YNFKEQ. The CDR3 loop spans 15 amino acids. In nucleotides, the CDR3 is TGTGCCAGCAGCCGAGGAGGCATGCTCAGCTACGAGCAGTACTTC. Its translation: CASSRGGMLSYEQYF.

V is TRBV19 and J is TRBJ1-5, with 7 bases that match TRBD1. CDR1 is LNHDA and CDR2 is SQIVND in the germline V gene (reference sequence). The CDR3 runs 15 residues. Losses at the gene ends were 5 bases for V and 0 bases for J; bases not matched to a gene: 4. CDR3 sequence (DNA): TGTGCCAGTAGTCCTTACAGGGGTAGCAATCAGCCCCAGCATTTT. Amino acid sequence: CASSPYRGSNQPQHF.